This T cell receptor beta chain was captured in a study of T cells in Graves' hyperthyroidism and ophthalmopathy. Amplification of TCR beta CDR3 regions was performed using RNA transcripts as template. The HTBI primer set served for first-round RT-PCR of the TCR CDR3. One entry per CDR3 protein results from TCRdb running MiXCR on the multiplex PCR reads. The sample shows around 300,000 distinct CDR3 sequences, about an eighth of them seen only once. Clinical symptoms, serum thyroxine and TRAb, thyroid ultrasound and orbital computed tomography were used for the diagnoses. Using around 10 ml of fresh peripheral blood, PBMCs were prepared. The table lists this clonotype with many counts. This CDR3 region has 14 residues. V lost 4 bases, J lost 5 bases, and 7 bases stayed unmatched. Germline CDR1 is SGHRS and CDR2 is YFSETQ.

The sequence came from a woman in her twenties or thirties with Graves' hyperthyroidism that later progressed to Graves' ophthalmopathy. The chain joins TRBV5-1 to TRBJ2-7; 9 positions agree with TRBD1. Sequenced sample: blood. The CDR3 nucleotides are TGCGCCAGCAGCCTCACAGGGGGCGGCCACGAGCAGTACTTC. Residues: CASSLTGGGHEQYF.